This record looks at one T cell receptor beta chain sequence and its context. Its target is unknown. This sample is part of a study of blood T cells in healthy people across ages. Study summary: The capture of about one barcoded beta molecule per two T cells was achieved by template switching.

Using a J-beta primer mix together with a sample-barcoded 5' primer, a second PCR was run for roughly 7 to 12 cycles. TCRdb re-derived calls from the 5' RACE reads in MiXCR, one entry per CDR3 protein. This sample carries approximately 820,000 distinct CDR3 sequences, 40% to 50% of them seen once, and the ten largest clones take roughly 18%. The study recruited healthy Caucasian donors from Russia who were aged about 6 to 90. Germline V gives CDR1 SGHKS, CDR2 YYEKEE (reference sequence). J lost 0 bases, V lost 5 bases, and 4 bases had no gene match. This CDR3 region has 15 residues. Findings and caveats of the study: PBMCs left unsorted prevented a conclusive naive versus antigen-experienced comparison. Naive T cell percentage showed a strong correlation with the diversity of TCR beta.

V is TRBV5-5 and J is TRBJ2-1; 8 nucleotides align to TRBD2. The sample consisted of blood. This clonotype originated in a man between 60 and 75 years old in good health. Written as DNA, the CDR3 is TGTGCCAGCAGAGACACTAGCGGCTCCTACAATGAGCAGTTCTTC. Protein sequence: CASRDTSGSYNEQFF.